Listed below are T cell receptor beta chains from one sample, sequenced in a study of blood T cell repertoires in COVID-19. Method: immunoSEQ multiplex PCR; TCRdb's copy keeps in-frame clones and lacks some. Of around 97,000 clones in the sample, about 90% are singletons; the top ten hold more than 5.5%. The sequencing sample was made of peripheral blood. Source of these receptors: a human donor in a cohort sampled during active COVID-19. Both conserved end residues are part of each CDR3. The order of the fields is CDR3 protein, CDR3 DNA, clone size, D gene, J gene, V gene. A D gene is named only where the DNA matches it firmly. Expanded clones are given a class, and other clones once, few, many or no size at all.

CDR3: CASREDDDRGTEAFF
DNA: TGTGCCAGCAGAGAGGATGACGACAGGGGCACTGAAGCTTTCTTT
size: -
D: TRBD1
J: TRBJ1-1
V: TRBV6-5

CDR3: CASRPRLAGTDTQYF
DNA: TGTGCCAGCAGGCCTCGGCTAGCGGGCACAGATACGCAGTATTTT
size: -
D: TRBD2
J: TRBJ2-3
V: TRBV2

CDR3: CASSSVLFRGDTEAFF
DNA: TGCGCCAGCAGCTCTGTCCTATTTAGGGGTGACACTGAAGCTTTCTTT
size: -
D: -
J: TRBJ1-1
V: TRBV5-1

CDR3: CASSSGTGTSVETQYF
DNA: TGTGCCAGCAGCTCGGGGACAGGGACTAGCGTAGAGACCCAGTACTTC
size: -
D: -
J: TRBJ2-5
V: TRBV7-2

CDR3: CASSLNGGMNTEAFF
DNA: TGCGCCAGCAGCTTGAACGGGGGGATGAACACTGAAGCTTTCTTT
size: once
D: -
J: TRBJ1-1
V: TRBV5-1

CDR3: CASSLKYGGGTQETQYF
DNA: TGCGCCAGCAGCTTGAAATACGGCGGGGGGACGCAAGAGACCCAGTACTTC
size: -
D: TRBD2
J: TRBJ2-5
V: TRBV5-1

CDR3: CASSIGGQTYEQYF
DNA: TGTGCCAGTAGTATAGGGGGACAGACCTACGAGCAGTACTTC
size: -
D: TRBD1
J: TRBJ2-7
V: TRBV19

CDR3: CASSGYRDRGSDEQFF
DNA: TGTGCCAGCAGCGGCTACCGGGACAGGGGTAGCGATGAGCAGTTCTTC
size: -
D: TRBD1
J: TRBJ2-1
V: TRBV5-6

CDR3: CASSARGTASYEQYF
DNA: TGTGCCAGCAGCGCCAGAGGGACAGCGTCCTACGAGCAGTACTTC
size: -
D: TRBD1
J: TRBJ2-7
V: TRBV9

CDR3: CASSQSLAGRTGELFF
DNA: TGTGCCAGCAGCCAGTCGCTAGCGGGGCGGACCGGGGAGCTGTTTTTT
size: -
D: TRBD2
J: TRBJ2-2
V: TRBV3-1/TRBV3-2

CDR3: CASSLAGAVWNEQFF
DNA: TGTGCCAGCAGCTTAGCTGGGGCCGTATGGAATGAGCAGTTCTTC
size: -
D: -
J: TRBJ2-1
V: TRBV11-2

CDR3: CASSQDYRGREDYGYTF
DNA: TGTGCCAGCAGCCAAGATTACAGGGGGCGCGAGGACTATGGCTACACCTTC
size: -
D: TRBD1
J: TRBJ1-2
V: TRBV3-1/TRBV3-2

CDR3: CASRELGSTGELFF
DNA: TGCGCCAGCAGGGAACTAGGCTCCACCGGGGAGCTGTTTTTT
size: -
D: -
J: TRBJ2-2
V: TRBV5-1

CDR3: CAWSVLSFYRGVRSGANVLTF
DNA: TGTGCCTGGAGTGTCCTGTCGTTTTATCGGGGGGTACGCTCTGGGGCCAACGTCCTGACTTTC
size: -
D: TRBD2
J: TRBJ2-6
V: TRBV30

CDR3: CASSRLAGAHEQYF
DNA: TGTGCCAGCAGCCGACTAGCGGGAGCCCACGAGCAGTACTTC
size: -
D: TRBD2
J: TRBJ2-7
V: TRBV7-3

CDR3: CASSPQGLVYNEQFF
DNA: TGTGCCAGCAGCCCGCAGGGACTAGTCTACAATGAGCAGTTCTTC
size: -
D: TRBD2
J: TRBJ2-1
V: TRBV7-8